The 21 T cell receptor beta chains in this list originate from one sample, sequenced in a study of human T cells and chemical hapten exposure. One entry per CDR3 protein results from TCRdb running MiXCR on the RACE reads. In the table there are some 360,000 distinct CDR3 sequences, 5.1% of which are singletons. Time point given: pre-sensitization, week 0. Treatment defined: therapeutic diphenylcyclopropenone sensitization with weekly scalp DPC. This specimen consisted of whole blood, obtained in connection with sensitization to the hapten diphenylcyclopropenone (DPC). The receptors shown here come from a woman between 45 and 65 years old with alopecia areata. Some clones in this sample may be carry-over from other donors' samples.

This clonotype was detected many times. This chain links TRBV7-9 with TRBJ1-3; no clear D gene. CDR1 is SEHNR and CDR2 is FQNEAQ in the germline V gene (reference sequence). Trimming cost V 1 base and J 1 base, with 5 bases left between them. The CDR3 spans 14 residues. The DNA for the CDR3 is TGTGCCAGCAGCTTAGAAGGGTCTGGAAACACCATATATTTT. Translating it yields CASSLEGSGNTIYF.

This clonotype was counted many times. The CDR3, as DNA: TGTGCCAGCACGCGGGGCTCGAACACCGGGGAGCTGTTTTTT. It encodes CASTRGSNTGELFF. The chain has TRBV12-3 or TRBV12-4 and TRBJ2-2; the D gene is possibly TRBD2 (6 bases). V shed 7 bases and J shed 0 bases, with 9 bases lying between them. The CDR3 is 14 amino acids.

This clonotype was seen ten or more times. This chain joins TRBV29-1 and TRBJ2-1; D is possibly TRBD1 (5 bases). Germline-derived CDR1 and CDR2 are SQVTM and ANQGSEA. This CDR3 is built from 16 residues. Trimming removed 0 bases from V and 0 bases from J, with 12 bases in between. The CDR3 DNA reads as TGCAGCGTTGAAGAGGGGCAGGGCCGCTCCTACAATGAGCAGTTCTTC. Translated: CSVEEGQGRSYNEQFF.

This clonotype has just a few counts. DNA for the CDR3: TGTGCCAGCAGTTCCCGCTCCGGGACAGGTAGCACAGATACGCAGTATTTT. Translation: CASSSRSGTGSTDTQYF. The chain is built from TRBV27 and TRBJ2-3, with TRBD1 matching over 8 bases. With V trimmed by 4 bases and J by 0 bases, 9 bases remained unmatched. Germline CDR1 reads MNHEY; CDR2 reads SMNVEV (reference sequence). The CDR3 totals 17 residues.

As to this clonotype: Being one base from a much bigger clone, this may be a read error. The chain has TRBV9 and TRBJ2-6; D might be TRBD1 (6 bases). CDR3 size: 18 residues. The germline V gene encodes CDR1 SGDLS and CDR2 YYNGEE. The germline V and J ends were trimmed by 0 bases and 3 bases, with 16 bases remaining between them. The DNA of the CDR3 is TGTGCCAGCAGCGTAGGGACAGAGTGGATCGATGGGGCCAACGTCCTGACTTTC. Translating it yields CASSVGTEWIDGANVLTF. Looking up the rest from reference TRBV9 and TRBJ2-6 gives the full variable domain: DSGVTQTPKHLITATGQRVTLRCSPRSGDLSVYWYQQSLDQGLQFLIQYYNGEERAKGNILERFSAQQFPDLHSELNLSSLELGDSALYFCASSVGTEWIDGANVLTFGAGSRLTVL.

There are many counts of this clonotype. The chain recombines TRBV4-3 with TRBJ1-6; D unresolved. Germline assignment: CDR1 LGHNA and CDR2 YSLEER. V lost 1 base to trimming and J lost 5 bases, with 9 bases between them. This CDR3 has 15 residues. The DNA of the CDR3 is TGCGCCAGCAGCCAAGGACGGACGAATAATTCACCCCTCCACTTT. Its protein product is CASSQGRTNNSPLHF.

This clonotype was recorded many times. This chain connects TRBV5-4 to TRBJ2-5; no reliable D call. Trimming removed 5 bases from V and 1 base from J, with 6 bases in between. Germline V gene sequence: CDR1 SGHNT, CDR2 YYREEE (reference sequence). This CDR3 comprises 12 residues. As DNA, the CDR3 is TGTGCCAGCAGTAACAGCCAAGAGACCCAGTACTTC. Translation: CASSNSQETQYF.

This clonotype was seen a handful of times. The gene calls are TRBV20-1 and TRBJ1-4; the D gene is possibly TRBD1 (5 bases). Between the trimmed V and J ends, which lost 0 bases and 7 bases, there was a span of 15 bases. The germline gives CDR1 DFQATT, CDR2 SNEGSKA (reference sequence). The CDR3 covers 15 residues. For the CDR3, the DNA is TGCAGTGCTAGAGATCATGGGGGAACGGGTGAAAAACTGTTTTTT. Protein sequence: CSARDHGGTGEKLFF.

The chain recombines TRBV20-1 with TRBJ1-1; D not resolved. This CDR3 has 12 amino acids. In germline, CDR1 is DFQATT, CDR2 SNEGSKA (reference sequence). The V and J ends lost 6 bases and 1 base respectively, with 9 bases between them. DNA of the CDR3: TGCAGTGCCCCAGTCGGGAACACTGAAGCTTTCTTT. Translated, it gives CSAPVGNTEAFF.

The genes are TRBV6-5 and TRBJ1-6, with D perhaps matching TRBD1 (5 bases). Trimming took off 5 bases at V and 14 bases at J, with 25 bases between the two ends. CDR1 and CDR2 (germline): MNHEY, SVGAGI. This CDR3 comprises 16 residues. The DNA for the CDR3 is TGTGCCAGCAGTCCCCTGCCCGGGACCCGGGCGCCCACCCTCCACTTT. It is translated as CASSPLPGTRAPTLHF.

CDR3 DNA: TGTGCCAGCAGCTCCAGGGGGCCCTACGAGCAGTACTTC. It encodes CASSSRGPYEQYF. The chain carries TRBV14 and TRBJ2-7, with 8 bases identical to TRBD1. This CDR3 is built from 13 residues. Germline lookup yields CDR1 SGHDN and CDR2 FVKESK. Unmatched junction bases numbered 2, after V lost 5 bases and J lost 2 bases.

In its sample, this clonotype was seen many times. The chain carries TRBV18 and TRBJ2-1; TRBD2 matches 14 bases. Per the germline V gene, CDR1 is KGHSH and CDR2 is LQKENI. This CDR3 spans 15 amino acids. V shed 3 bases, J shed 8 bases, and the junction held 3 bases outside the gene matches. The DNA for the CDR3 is TGTGCCAGCTCACCGGGACTAGCGGGAGTGCATGAGCAGTTCTTC. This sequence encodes CASSPGLAGVHEQFF.

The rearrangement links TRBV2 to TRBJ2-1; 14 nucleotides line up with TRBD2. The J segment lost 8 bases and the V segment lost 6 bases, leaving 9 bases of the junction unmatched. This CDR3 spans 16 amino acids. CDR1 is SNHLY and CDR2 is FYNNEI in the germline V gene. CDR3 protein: CASRDRGLAGVDEQFF. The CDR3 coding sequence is TGTGCCAGCAGGGACAGGGGACTAGCGGGAGTCGATGAGCAGTTCTTC.

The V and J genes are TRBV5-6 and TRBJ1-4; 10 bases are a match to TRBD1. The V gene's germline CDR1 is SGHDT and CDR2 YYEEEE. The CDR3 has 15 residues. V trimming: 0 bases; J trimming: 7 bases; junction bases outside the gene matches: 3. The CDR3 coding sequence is TGTGCCAGCAGCTTGGGACAGGGGGCCGTTGAAAAACTGTTTTTT. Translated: CASSLGQGAVEKLFF.

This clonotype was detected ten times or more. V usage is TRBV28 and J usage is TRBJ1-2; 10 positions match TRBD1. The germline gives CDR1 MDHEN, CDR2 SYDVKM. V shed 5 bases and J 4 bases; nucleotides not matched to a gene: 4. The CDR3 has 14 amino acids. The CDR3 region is CASSRQGAAYGYTF. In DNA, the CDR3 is TGTGCCAGCAGTCGACAGGGGGCGGCCTATGGCTACACCTTC.

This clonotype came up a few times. The CDR3 nucleotides are TGTGCCAGCAGCTACCGAAACAGCAATCAGCCCCAGCATTTT. It encodes CASSYRNSNQPQHF. The chain has TRBV7-2 and TRBJ1-5; D unresolved. Trimming shortened V by 4 bases and J by 1 base, and 8 bases separated the two germline ends. Per the germline V gene, CDR1 is SGHTA and CDR2 is FQGNSA. The CDR3 covers 14 residues.

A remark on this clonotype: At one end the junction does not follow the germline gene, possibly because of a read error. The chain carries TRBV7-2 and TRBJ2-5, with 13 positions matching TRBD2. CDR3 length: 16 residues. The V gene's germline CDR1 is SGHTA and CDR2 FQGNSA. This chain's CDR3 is CASSSLAGGIREAQYF. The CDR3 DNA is TGTGCCAGCAGCTCACTAGCGGGAGGGATCCGAGAGGCCCAGTACTTC.

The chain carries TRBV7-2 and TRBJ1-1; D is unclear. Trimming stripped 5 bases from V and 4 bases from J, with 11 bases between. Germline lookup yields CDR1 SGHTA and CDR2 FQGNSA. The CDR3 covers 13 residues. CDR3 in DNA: TGTGCCAGCAGCCGCGGCCGGGGCACTGAAGCTTTCTTT. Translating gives CASSRGRGTEAFF. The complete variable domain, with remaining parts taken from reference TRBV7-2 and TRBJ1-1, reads GAGVSQSPSNKVTEKGKDVELRCDPISGHTALYWYRQSLGQGLEFLIYFQGNSAPDKSGLPSDRFSAERTGGSVSTLTIQRTQQEDSAVYLCASSRGRGTEAFFGQGTRLTVV.

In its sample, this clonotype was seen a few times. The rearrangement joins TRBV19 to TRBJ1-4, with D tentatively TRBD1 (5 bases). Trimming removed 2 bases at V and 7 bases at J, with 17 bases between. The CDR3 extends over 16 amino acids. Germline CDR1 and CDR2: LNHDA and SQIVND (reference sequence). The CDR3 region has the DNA TGTGCCAGTAGTATATCCCCCGTCCAGGGACGTGAAAAACTGTTTTTT. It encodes CASSISPVQGREKLFF.

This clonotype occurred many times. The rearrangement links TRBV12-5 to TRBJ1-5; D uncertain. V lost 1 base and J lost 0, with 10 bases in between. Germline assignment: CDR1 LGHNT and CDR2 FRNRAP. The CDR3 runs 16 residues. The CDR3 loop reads CASGLGFPDSNQPQHF. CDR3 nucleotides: TGTGCTAGTGGTTTGGGATTCCCGGATAGCAATCAGCCCCAGCATTTT. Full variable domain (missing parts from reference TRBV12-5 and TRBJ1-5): DARVTQTPRHKVTEMGQEVTMRCQPILGHNTVFWYRQTMMQGLELLAYFRNRAPLDDSGMPKDRFSAEMPDATLATLKIQPSEPRDSAVYFCASGLGFPDSNQPQHFGDGTRLSIL.

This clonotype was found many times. CDR3 sequence (DNA): TGCGCCAGCAGCTTGGATCTTGGGAGTGAAAAACTGTTTTTT. It specifies CASSLDLGSEKLFF. The chain couples TRBV5-1 to TRBJ1-4; D remains unclear. The CDR3 spans 14 residues. Germline V gene lookup returns CDR1 SGHRS and CDR2 YFSETQ. Trimming shortened V by 0 bases and J by 7 bases, and 10 bases separated the two germline ends.